Listed below are T cell receptor beta chains from one sample, sequenced in a study of monozygotic twins with inflammatory bowel disease. TCRdb re-called the 5' RACE reads and gives one entry per CDR3 protein, without DNA. This sample's table has some 400,000 distinct CDR3 sequences. What was sequenced was blood. These receptors were taken from a human donor with ulcerative colitis or Crohn's disease, or a healthy co-twin of an affected twin (not recorded which). CDR3s include the opening cysteine and the closing phenylalanine or tryptophan.

TRBJ1-5 TRBV28 CASIGQGYSNQPQHF
TRBJ2-5 TRBV29-1 CSVTPSGGSIGQYF
TRBJ2-5 TRBV6-5 CASSYSDRGVETQYF
TRBJ2-1 TRBV12-3/TRBV12-4 CASSLVHGDNEQFF
TRBJ2-5 TRBV6-1 CASSRGQGPKETQYF
TRBJ2-1 TRBV6-1 CASRKMTGRYNEQFF
TRBJ1-4 TRBV9 CASSVEPMGGNEKLFF
TRBJ2-1 TRBV3-1 CASSLSGLFNEQFF
TRBJ2-2 TRBV7-2 CASRPTSGGGTGELFF
TRBJ2-1 TRBV5-1 CASRYSSGNSYNEQFF
TRBJ1-2 TRBV7-9 CASSQQGRYGYTF
TRBJ2-3 TRBV5-4 CASSLGVAGGASTDTQYF
TRBJ1-3 TRBV7-2 CASSGGRDSSGNTIYF
TRBJ2-1 TRBV12-3/TRBV12-4 CASSFRGGLSYNEQFF
TRBJ2-1 TRBV5-1 CASSLQLAGGSRYNEQFF
TRBJ1-1 TRBV2 CASSASDVGTEAFF
TRBJ1-1 TRBV7-9 CASSLVRQNTEAFF
TRBJ2-6 TRBV20-1 CSARDLLPPGANVLTF
TRBJ2-1 TRBV2 CASSQDRPKFF